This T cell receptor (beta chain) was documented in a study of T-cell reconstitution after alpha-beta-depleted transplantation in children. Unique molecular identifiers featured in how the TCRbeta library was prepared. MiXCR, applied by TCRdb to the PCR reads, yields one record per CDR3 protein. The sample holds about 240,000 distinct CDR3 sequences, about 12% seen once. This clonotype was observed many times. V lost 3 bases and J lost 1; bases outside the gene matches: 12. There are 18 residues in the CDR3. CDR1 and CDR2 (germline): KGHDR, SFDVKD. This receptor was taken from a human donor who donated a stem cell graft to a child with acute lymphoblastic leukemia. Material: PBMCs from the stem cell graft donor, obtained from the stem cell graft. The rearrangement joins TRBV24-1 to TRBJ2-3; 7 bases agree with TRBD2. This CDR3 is CATSDPPLAGVRTDTQYF. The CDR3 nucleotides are TGTGCCACCAGTGATCCCCCCCTGGCGGGAGTCCGCACAGATACGCAGTATTTT.